These 23 T cell receptor beta chains came from one sample sequenced in a study of blood T cells in healthy people across ages. Combining a sample-barcoded 5' primer with a J-beta primer mix, a second PCR ran for 7 to 11 cycles. Each CDR3 protein is one row after TCRdb ran MiXCR on the 5' RACE reads. Here the sample spans 800,000 to 950,000 distinct CDR3 sequences, about 34% being singletons. The source material was blood. These receptors were obtained from a man between 18 and 29 years old in good health.

V is TRBV6-5 and J is TRBJ1-6, with D unclear. The CDR3 is made up of 13 amino acids. The V and J ends lost 0 bases and 8 bases respectively, with 5 bases between them. Per the germline V gene, CDR1 is MNHEY and CDR2 is SVGAGI. The CDR3 sequence: CASSYSGDSPLHF. The CDR3 DNA follows: TGTGCCAGCAGTTACTCCGGGGATTCACCCCTCCACTTT.

The chain joins TRBV5-6 to TRBJ2-3; D might be TRBD1 (6 bases). Germline-derived CDR1 and CDR2 are SGHDT and YYEEEE. This CDR3 spans 16 amino acids. With 4 bases removed from V and 0 bases from J, the gap between germline ends came to 15 bases. The CDR3 nucleotides read TGTGCCAGCAGCCGAGGGACAACACGTAGCACAGATACGCAGTATTTT. Translated, it gives CASSRGTTRSTDTQYF.

This clonotype occurred a few times. The chain carries TRBV14 and TRBJ2-1; the D gene is possibly TRBD1 (6 bases). Per germline, CDR1 SGHDN and CDR2 FVKESK. This CDR3 spans 12 amino acids. V was shortened by 3 bases and J by 10 bases, with 10 bases between the two germline ends. The CDR3 DNA reads TGTGCCAGCAGCCATTACAGGGACGAGCAGTTCTTC. It encodes CASSHYRDEQFF.

In the case of this clonotype: This may come from a read error, since a much larger clone is one base off. The chain links TRBV27 to TRBJ2-3, with D unclear. This CDR3 region has 12 residues. Germline values: CDR1 MNHEY, CDR2 SMNVEV (reference sequence). The chain's CDR3 is CARSFDGDTQYF. CDR3 in DNA: TGTGCCAGAAGTTTCGACGGAGATACGCAGTATTTT.

In this sample, this clonotype turned up a few times. The V gene is TRBV6-6, the J gene TRBJ2-5; the match to TRBD2 covers 13 bases. Germline V gives CDR1 MNHNY, CDR2 SVGAGI (reference sequence). This CDR3 comprises 16 residues. The junction had 3 bases not matched to a gene; V was cut back by 4 bases and J by 1 base. The DNA of the CDR3 is TGTGCCAGCAGTTCTGGGACTAGCGGGGTCCAAGAGACCCAGTACTTC. Encoded protein: CASSSGTSGVQETQYF.

This chain links TRBV12-3 or TRBV12-4 with TRBJ2-3, with 14 bases lining up with TRBD2. The junction had 10 bases not matched to a gene; V was cut back by 7 bases and J by 4 bases. The CDR3 sequence is 17 residues long. Here the CDR3 reads CASTPGTSGGGADTQYF. CDR3 DNA sequence: TGTGCCAGCACCCCCGGGACTAGCGGGGGCGGGGCAGATACGCAGTATTTT.

This clonotype occurred a few times. The chain uses TRBV7-2 and TRBJ1-2, with 9 positions matching TRBD1. Germline V gene lookup returns CDR1 SGHTA and CDR2 FQGNSA. The CDR3 covers 18 residues. V was pared by 6 bases and J by 4 bases, with 18 bases of the junction left unmatched. Here the CDR3 reads CASRMPGTGSTMPYGYTF. The CDR3 DNA follows: TGTGCCAGCAGGATGCCCGGGACAGGGTCTACTATGCCCTATGGCTACACCTTC.

The chain has TRBV11-2 and TRBJ2-7; D gene ambiguous. The CDR3 extends over 16 amino acids. The germline gives CDR1 SGHAT, CDR2 FQNNGV. V was cut by 1 base and J by 2 bases, with 15 bases left in between. The CDR3 reads CASSLGYSADAYEQYF. The CDR3 DNA follows: TGTGCCAGCAGCTTAGGGTATTCCGCGGATGCCTACGAGCAGTACTTC. The full variable domain, rest sourced from reference TRBV11-2 and TRBJ2-7, is EAGVAQSPRYKIIEKRQSVAFWCNPISGHATLYWYQQILGQGPKLLIQFQNNGVVDDSQLPKDRFSAERLKGVDSTLKIQPAKLEDSAVYLCASSLGYSADAYEQYFGPGTRLTVT.

V gene TRBV27 combines with J gene TRBJ1-5; 7 nucleotides match TRBD1. The V segment lost 4 bases and the J segment 7 bases; nucleotides outside the gene matches: 13. The CDR3 has 16 residues. The germline V gene has CDR1 MNHEY and CDR2 SMNVEV (reference sequence). The CDR3 nucleotides read TGTGCCAGCAGTTCCCAACATACAGGGGCTCGACAGCCCCAGCATTTT. This encodes CASSSQHTGARQPQHF.

V is TRBV10-3 and J is TRBJ1-1; no definite D call. Germline loops: CDR1 ENHRY, CDR2 SYGVKD. The CDR3 is made up of 14 amino acids. Trimming cost V 2 bases and J 4 bases, with 11 bases left between them. The CDR3 region is CAISETGVGTEAFF. The CDR3 DNA reads as TGTGCCATCAGTGAGACCGGGGTGGGCACTGAAGCTTTCTTT.

This clonotype was observed a few times. The chain is built from TRBV4-3 and TRBJ1-5; D possibly corresponds to TRBD1 (5 bases). The V gene's germline CDR1 is LGHNA and CDR2 YSLEER. This CDR3 region has 16 residues. The ends were cut back, 0 bases at V and 6 bases at J, with 15 bases in the middle. The CDR3 region is CASSQDWQGAGQPQHF. The CDR3 DNA follows: TGCGCCAGCAGCCAAGATTGGCAGGGAGCGGGTCAGCCCCAGCATTTT.

In its sample, this clonotype was seen a few times. V gene TRBV14 combines with J gene TRBJ1-1; D unresolved. Trimming took 3 bases from V and 0 from J, leaving 8 bases between them. The length of the CDR3 is 14 residues. Germline values: CDR1 SGHDN, CDR2 FVKESK. The CDR3 bases are TGTGCCAGCAGCCAGCGGCACATGAACACTGAAGCTTTCTTT. This gives the protein CASSQRHMNTEAFF.

The J gene is TRBJ2-2, the V gene TRBV6-5; a weak D match, TRBD1 (5 bases). From germline, CDR1 is MNHEY and CDR2 SVGAGI. With 0 bases removed from V and 1 base from J, the gap between germline ends came to 15 bases. This CDR3 spans 18 amino acids. Here the CDR3 reads CASSYSKWAQENTGELFF. In DNA, the CDR3 is TGTGCCAGCAGTTACTCAAAATGGGCACAGGAGAACACCGGGGAGCTGTTTTTT.

A few counts support this clonotype. The CDR3 here is CASSLGLGTRFALDTQYF. In nucleotides, the CDR3 is TGCGCCAGCAGCTTGGGACTCGGGACTAGGTTCGCTTTAGATACGCAGTATTTT. The chain couples TRBV5-1 to TRBJ2-3; 8 positions match TRBD2. With 0 bases clipped from V and 5 bases from J, the junction kept 14 bases outside the gene matches. From germline, CDR1 is SGHRS and CDR2 YFSETQ. The length of the CDR3 is 18 residues.

This clonotype was detected a few times. This chain uses TRBV27 with TRBJ2-6, with D unresolved. The germline V gene encodes CDR1 MNHEY and CDR2 SMNVEV (reference sequence). The V end lost 5 bases, the J end lost 0 bases, and 11 bases lay between the germline ends. The CDR3 spans 16 residues. The CDR3 sequence is CASSPRRASGANVLTF. The CDR3 nucleotides read TGTGCCAGCAGTCCCCGACGGGCCTCTGGGGCCAACGTCCTGACTTTC.

Remarks on this clonotype: The germline gene is not matched at one end of the junction; a read error may be the cause. The chain combines TRBV9 with TRBJ2-7, with D tentatively TRBD1 or TRBD2 (5 bases each). The CDR3 is 14 amino acids. Germline CDR1 and CDR2: SGDLS and YYNGEE. CDR3 in amino acids: CARSPRDGTYEQYF. CDR3 DNA sequence: TGTGCCCGCAGCCCTAGGGACGGAACCTACGAGCAGTACTTC. The full variable domain, with the rest looked up from reference TRBV9 and TRBJ2-7, is DSGVTQTPKHLITATGQRVTLRCSPRSGDLSVYWYQQSLDQGLQFLIQYYNGEERAKGNILERFSAQQFPDLHSELNLSSLELGDSALYFCARSPRDGTYEQYFGPGTRLTVT.

This clonotype was recorded at least ten times. The chain has TRBV4-3 and TRBJ1-2; D is uncertain. V lost 0 bases, J lost 6 bases, and 14 bases lay in between. Germline-derived CDR1 and CDR2 are LGHNA and YSLEER. This CDR3 has 15 amino acids. The CDR3 DNA reads as TGCGCCAGCAGCCAAGATCGCGGGAGTCGGAATGGCTACACCTTC. Translation: CASSQDRGSRNGYTF.

The chain has TRBV2 and TRBJ2-5; 9 positions match TRBD2. J gave up 11 bases and V 1 base, and 8 bases lay outside the gene matches. Germline V gene lookup returns CDR1 SNHLY and CDR2 FYNNEI. This CDR3 region has 14 residues. The CDR3 here is CASSEGTSVNEQYF. The CDR3 DNA is TGTGCCAGCAGTGAAGGGACTAGCGTCAATGAGCAGTACTTC. Complete variable domain (other parts from reference TRBV2 and TRBJ2-5): EPEVTQTPSHQVTQMGQEVILRCVPISNHLYFYWYRQILGQKVEFLVSFYNNEISEKSEIFDDQFSVERPDGSNFTLKIRSTKLEDSAMYFCASSEGTSVNEQYFGPGTRLLVL.

This clonotype has just a few counts. The chain combines TRBV20-1 with TRBJ2-7; TRBD1 matches at 9 bases. The germline gives CDR1 DFQATT, CDR2 SNEGSKA (reference sequence). The CDR3 contains 15 residues. V lost 5 bases, J lost 2 bases, and 10 bases stayed unmatched. CDR3 amino acids: CSARAGTGFTYEQYF. The CDR3 region has the DNA TGCAGTGCTCGCGCCGGGACAGGGTTCACCTACGAGCAGTACTTC.

The table lists this clonotype with a few counts. This chain connects TRBV5-5 to TRBJ1-5, with 8 bases fitting TRBD1. CDR1 is SGHKS, CDR2 YYEKEE, per germline (reference sequence). The CDR3 is made up of 15 amino acids. After removal of 4 bases from V and 3 bases from J, the junction contained 6 bases not matched to a gene. CDR3 sequence reads: CASSPGTGINQPQHF. CDR3 bases: TGTGCCAGCAGCCCCGGGACAGGTATCAATCAGCCCCAGCATTTT.

This clonotype was seen once. The chain is built from TRBV9 and TRBJ2-1, with D uncertain. CDR1 is SGDLS and CDR2 is YYNGEE in the germline V gene. This CDR3 has 13 amino acids. The V end lost 4 bases, the J end lost 9 bases, and 14 bases lay between the germline ends. The DNA of the CDR3 is TGTGCCAGCAGCCCCCCACCGGACGGTGAGCAGTTCTTC. Encoded protein: CASSPPPDGEQFF.

The sample holds a few counts of this clonotype. This chain links TRBV7-2 with TRBJ1-2, with no clear D. Trimming cost V 2 bases and J 3 bases, with 10 bases left between them. Per germline, CDR1 SGHTA and CDR2 FQGNSA. The CDR3 runs to 14 residues. The CDR3 DNA follows: TGTGCCAGCAGCTTACCCGGAGGCTACTATGGCTACACCTTC. Protein sequence: CASSLPGGYYGYTF.

About this clonotype: This may be a read error, as it is one base from a much larger clone. The chain carries TRBV3-1 and TRBJ2-1; D not resolved. The CDR3 contains 16 residues. CDR1 and CDR2 from the germline V gene are LGHDT and YNNKEL (reference sequence). CDR3 amino acids: CASTPIGRSSYNGQFF. The CDR3 region has the DNA TGTGCCAGCACTCCAATAGGACGTAGTTCTTACAATGGGCAGTTCTTC.